This T cell receptor beta chain was sequenced for a study of blood T cell repertoires in COVID-19. The overall study: Acute-phase and convalescent COVID-19 samples originated in the United States, Italy and Spain. PBMCs, B-cell-depleted T cells, or T cells provided the cDNA or gDNA that made up the material.

The protocol was immunoSEQ multiplex PCR, while the TCRdb copy is restricted to in-frame clones and leaves out a portion. The data hold 60,000 to 85,000 clones, with 75% to 80% observed a single time. The germline CDR1 and CDR2 sequences are SGHKS and YYEKEE (reference sequence). This CDR3 has 15 amino acids. The ends lost 2 bases at V and 0 bases at J; junction bases unmatched: 2. This clonotype originated in a human donor in a cohort sampled during active COVID-19. The specimen was peripheral blood. This chain connects TRBV5-5 to TRBJ1-5, with TRBD1 identical over 7 bases. Here the CDR3 reads CASSFTGDSNQPQHF. As DNA, the CDR3 is TGTGCCAGCAGCTTTACAGGGGATAGCAATCAGCCCCAGCATTTT.